This TCR beta chain was identified in a study of response to subunit inactivated influenza vaccine. Whole-study findings and limits: A suggestion made by the authors is that each seasonal influenza vaccination recruits few new T cells.

MiXCR was run by TCRdb on the RT-PCR reads, yielding one entry per CDR3 protein. The sample holds around 790,000 distinct CDR3 sequences, approximately 22% seen once. Points on this clonotype: As yet, its antigen is unknown.

Germline loops: CDR1 SQVTM, CDR2 ANQGSEA. V dropped 5 bases and J dropped 2 bases, with 6 bases sitting between them. The CDR3 runs to 12 residues. The specimen was PBMCs from blood, collected more than 4 days after vaccination. This clonotype was obtained from a man aged 50 or older who received an inactivated influenza vaccine. The chain carries TRBV29-1 and TRBJ2-2, with no clear D. The CDR3 reads CSVNINTGELFF. As DNA, the CDR3 is TGCAGCGTTAATATAAACACCGGGGAGCTGTTTTTT.